The clone carrying this TCR beta chain was detected only a few times. What it recognizes is unknown. The sample originates from a study of cytomegalovirus exposure and HLA in healthy donors. Trimming removed 6 bases from V and 6 bases from J, with 17 bases in between. The CDR3 sequence is 15 residues long. Germline CDR1 SEHNR, CDR2 FQNEAQ (reference sequence). The study, taken as a whole, reports: An ancestry cluster, one associated with Asian ancestry, reportedly showed fewer N-insertions than the approximately 650-donor mean in a later analysis. A later analysis associated approximately 17,000 TCR beta sequences with HLA alleles at a 0.05 false discovery rate.

PCR used 60 Vbeta primers and 13 Jbeta primers. Clones were sequenced by immunoSEQ multiplex PCR, and TCRdb holds only the in-frame ones, with some missing. The sample contains some 140,000 clones, approximately 80% of which appear only once. The receptor comes from a man in his thirties or forties in good health and CMV-seropositive. This chain connects TRBV7-9 to TRBJ1-4; D perhaps matches TRBD1 (6 bases). The source material was PBMCs. The CDR3 region has the DNA TGTGCCAGCAGTGGGGACATAGCTTTCGATGAAAAACTGTTTTTT. It translates to CASSGDIAFDEKLFF.